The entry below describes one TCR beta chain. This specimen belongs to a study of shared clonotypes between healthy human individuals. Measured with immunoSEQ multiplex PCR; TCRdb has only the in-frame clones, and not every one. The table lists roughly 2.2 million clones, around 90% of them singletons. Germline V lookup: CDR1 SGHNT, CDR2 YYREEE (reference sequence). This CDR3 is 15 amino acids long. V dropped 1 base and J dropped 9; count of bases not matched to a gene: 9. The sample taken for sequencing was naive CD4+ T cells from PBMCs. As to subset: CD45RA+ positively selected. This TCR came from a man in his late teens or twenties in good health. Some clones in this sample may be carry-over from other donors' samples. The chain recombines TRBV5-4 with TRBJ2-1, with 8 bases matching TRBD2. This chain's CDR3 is CASSLFSGVQVEQFF. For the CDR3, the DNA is TGTGCCAGCAGCTTGTTTAGCGGGGTCCAAGTTGAGCAGTTCTTC.